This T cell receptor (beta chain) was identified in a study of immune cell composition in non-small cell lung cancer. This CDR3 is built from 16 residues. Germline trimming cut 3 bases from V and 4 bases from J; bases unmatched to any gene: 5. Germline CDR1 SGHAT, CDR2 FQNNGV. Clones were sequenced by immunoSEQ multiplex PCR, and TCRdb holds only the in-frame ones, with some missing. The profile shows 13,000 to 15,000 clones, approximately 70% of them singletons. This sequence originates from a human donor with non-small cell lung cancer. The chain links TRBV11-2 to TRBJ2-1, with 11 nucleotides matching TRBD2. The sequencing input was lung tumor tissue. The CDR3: CASSFIGTSGYNEQFF. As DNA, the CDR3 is TGTGCCAGCAGCTTCATCGGGACTAGCGGATACAATGAGCAGTTCTTC.